These T cell receptor beta chains were read from a single sample in a study of CD8 T cells in ankylosing spondylitis. TCRdb recomputed calls from the 5' RACE reads with MiXCR, one row per CDR3 protein. The profile shows about 210,000 distinct CDR3 sequences, under 8.5% of them singletons. The sample taken for sequencing was blood, either unsorted or a sorted T cell fraction (not recorded which). The receptors were gathered from a female donor with ankylosing spondylitis or in good health (not recorded which). Each CDR3 is given with its conserved first and last residue. The D gene is left open where the match is weak. A clone size is listed for some rows: how often the clone was seen (once, few, many), or a class if it is expanded.

j_gene,abundance,v_gene,d_gene,CDR3aa,CDR3nt
TRBJ1-1,many,TRBV4-3,NA,CASSQVLGSEAFF,TGCGCCAGCAGCCAAGTATTGGGATCTGAAGCTTTCTTT
TRBJ2-5,NA,TRBV29-1,NA,CSVDRGGDETQYF,TGCAGCGTTGATAGAGGGGGGGATGAGACCCAGTACTTC
TRBJ2-3,many,TRBV6-5,NA,CASSYSRWGPDTQYF,TGTGCCAGCAGTTACTCGAGGTGGGGGCCAGATACGCAGTATTTT
TRBJ2-1,NA,TRBV12-3/TRBV12-4,TRBD2,CASSLGAGGSEQFF,TGTGCCAGCAGCCTGGGTGCGGGAGGCAGTGAGCAGTTCTTC
TRBJ2-1,once,TRBV2,NA,CASGLSGAYNEQFF,TGTGCCAGCGGACTATCGGGAGCCTACAATGAGCAGTTCTTC
TRBJ2-2,many,TRBV4-2,NA,CASGYRDNTGELFF,TGTGCCAGCGGCTACAGGGATAACACCGGGGAGCTGTTTTTT
TRBJ1-5,many,TRBV5-1,NA,CASSPLGDQPQHF,TGCGCCAGCAGCCCCCTAGGGGATCAGCCCCAGCATTTT
TRBJ2-1,many,TRBV20-1,TRBD2,CSAKTSDFSYNEQFF,TGCAGTGCTAAGACTAGCGACTTCTCCTACAATGAGCAGTTCTTC
TRBJ1-2,many,TRBV15,TRBD1,CATSGGSAGGYGYTF,TGTGCCACCAGCGGAGGATCCGCAGGGGGCTATGGCTACACCTTC
TRBJ1-6,many,TRBV12-3/TRBV12-4,TRBD1,CATQTGRNSPLHF,TGTGCCACGCAGACAGGGAGGAATTCACCCCTCCACTTT
TRBJ2-3,many,TRBV9,NA,CASSDGAFGDTQYF,TGTGCCAGCAGCGACGGAGCTTTCGGAGATACGCAGTATTTT
TRBJ2-1,many,TRBV9,NA,CASSDFCNEQFF,TGTGCCAGCAGCGATTTCTGCAATGAGCAGTTCTTC
TRBJ1-2,many,TRBV5-1,NA,CASSLMQGQYGYTF,TGCGCCAGCAGCTTGATGCAGGGCCAATATGGCTACACCTTC
TRBJ1-2,few,TRBV9,NA,CASSPRGFSGANYGYTF,TGTGCCAGCAGCCCCCGGGGTTTCAGTGGAGCTAACTATGGCTACACCTTC
TRBJ2-1,NA,TRBV11-2,TRBD2,CASSLDAGGNNEQFF,TGTGCCAGCAGCTTAGACGCGGGAGGTAACAATGAGCAGTTCTTC
TRBJ2-1,many,TRBV5-1,TRBD1,CASSLGGFGQGSNEQFF,TGCGCCAGCAGCTTGGGGGGTTTCGGACAGGGGTCCAATGAGCAGTTCTTC
TRBJ2-2,NA,TRBV7-6,NA,CASSLATGPGELFF,TGTGCCAGCAGCTTGGCCACGGGGCCCGGGGAGCTGTTTTTT
TRBJ2-1,NA,TRBV12-3/TRBV12-4,TRBD2,CASSLPGLAVYNEQFF,TGTGCCAGCAGCCTACCGGGACTAGCGGTTTACAATGAGCAGTTCTTC
TRBJ2-7,many,TRBV10-2,NA,CASRSRHNYEQYF,TGCGCCAGCAGGTCCAGGCACAACTACGAGCAGTACTTC
TRBJ2-7,few,TRBV7-2,NA,CASSPRPVTHGEQYF,TGTGCCAGCAGCCCCCGGCCAGTGACTCATGGGGAGCAGTACTTC
TRBJ2-5,many,TRBV19,NA,CASRQPYQETQYF,TGTGCCAGTCGACAGCCGTACCAAGAGACCCAGTACTTC
TRBJ2-7,many,TRBV29-1,TRBD2,CSVAGGYEQYF,TGCAGCGTTGCGGGGGGCTACGAGCAGTACTTC
TRBJ2-5,many,TRBV9,TRBD2,CASSVGWSGASGGETQYF,TGTGCCAGCAGCGTAGGATGGAGTGGGGCTAGCGGTGGAGAGACCCAGTACTTC
TRBJ2-3,many,TRBV9,TRBD2,CASSGGLAGGRWSPDTQYF,TGTGCCAGCAGCGGGGGACTAGCGGGAGGCAGGTGGTCCCCAGATACGCAGTATTTT
TRBJ2-3,NA,TRBV20-1,TRBD2,CSALGAGGPHTQYF,TGCAGTGCACTGGGAGCGGGAGGGCCACATACGCAGTATTTT
TRBJ2-3,many,TRBV7-9,NA,CASSLALTGTDTQYF,TGTGCCAGCAGCTTAGCGCTAACAGGCACAGATACGCAGTATTTT
TRBJ1-1,many,TRBV9,NA,CASSPGDDTEAFF,TGTGCCAGCAGCCCCGGGGATGACACTGAAGCTTTCTTT
TRBJ2-7,NA,TRBV6-6,NA,CASSFTGPGDEQYF,TGTGCCAGCAGCTTTACAGGGCCCGGGGACGAGCAGTACTTC
TRBJ2-1,many,TRBV20-1,TRBD2,CSARGLAGLNEQFF,TGCAGTGCTAGAGGACTAGCGGGATTGAATGAGCAGTTCTTC
TRBJ2-3,many,TRBV7-6,NA,CASSFSLSRDTQYF,TGTGCCAGCAGCTTCAGCCTCTCTAGGGACACGCAGTATTTT
TRBJ1-5,many,TRBV5-1,NA,CASSLGPEHEPQHF,TGCGCCAGCAGCTTGGGGCCGGAACATGAGCCCCAGCATTTT
TRBJ2-1,few,TRBV6-2/TRBV6-3,TRBD2,CASNIYSGSSYNEQFF,TGTGCCAGCAACATTTATAGCGGGAGCTCCTACAATGAGCAGTTCTTC
TRBJ2-1,NA,TRBV25-1,NA,CASRLGGRDEQFF,TGTGCCAGCAGGTTGGGGGGCCGAGATGAGCAGTTCTTC
TRBJ1-5,many,TRBV5-6,TRBD1,CASSPGGVGQPQHF,TGTGCCAGCAGTCCAGGGGGGGTGGGTCAGCCCCAGCATTTT